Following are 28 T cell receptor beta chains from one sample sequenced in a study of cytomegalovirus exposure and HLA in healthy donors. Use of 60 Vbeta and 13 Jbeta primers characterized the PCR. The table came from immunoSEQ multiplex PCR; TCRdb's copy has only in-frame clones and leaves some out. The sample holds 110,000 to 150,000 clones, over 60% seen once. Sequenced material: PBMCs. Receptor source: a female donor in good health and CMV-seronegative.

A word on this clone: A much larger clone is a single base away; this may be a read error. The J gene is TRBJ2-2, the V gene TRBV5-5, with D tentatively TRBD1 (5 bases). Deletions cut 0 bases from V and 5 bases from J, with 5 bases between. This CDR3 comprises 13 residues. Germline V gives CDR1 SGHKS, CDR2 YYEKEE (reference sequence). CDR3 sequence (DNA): TGTGCCAGCAGCTTGGAGGGGACCGGGGAGCTGTTTTTT. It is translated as CASSLEGTGELFF.

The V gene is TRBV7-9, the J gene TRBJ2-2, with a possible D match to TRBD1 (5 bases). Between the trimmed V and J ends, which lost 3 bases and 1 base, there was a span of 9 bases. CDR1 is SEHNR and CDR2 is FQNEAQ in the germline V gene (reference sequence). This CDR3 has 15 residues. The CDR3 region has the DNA TGTGCCAGCAGCTTCGCCGACAGGAACACCGGGGAGCTGTTTTTT. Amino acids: CASSFADRNTGELFF. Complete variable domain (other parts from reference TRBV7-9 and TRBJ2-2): DTGVSQNPRHKITKRGQNVTFRCDPISEHNRLYWYRQTLGQGPEFLTYFQNEAQLEKSRLLSDRFSAERPKGSFSTLEIQRTEQGDSAMYLCASSFADRNTGELFFGEGSRLTVL.

The CDR3 DNA reads as TGTGCCAGCAGTTTTCGCCAAGCGGACGAACTAGATACGCAGTATTTT. Its protein is CASSFRQADELDTQYF. V gene TRBV28 combines with J gene TRBJ2-3; a possible D gene is TRBD2 (5 bases). The CDR3 is 16 residues long. Germline V gives CDR1 MDHEN, CDR2 SYDVKM. V lost 3 bases, J lost 5 bases, and 18 bases lay in between.

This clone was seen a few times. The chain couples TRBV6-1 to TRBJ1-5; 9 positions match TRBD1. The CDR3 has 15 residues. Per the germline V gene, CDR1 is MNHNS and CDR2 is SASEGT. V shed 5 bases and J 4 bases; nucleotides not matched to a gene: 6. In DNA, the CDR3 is TGTGCCAGCAGTAAGGACAGGGGCTTTAATCAGCCCCAGCATTTT. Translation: CASSKDRGFNQPQHF.

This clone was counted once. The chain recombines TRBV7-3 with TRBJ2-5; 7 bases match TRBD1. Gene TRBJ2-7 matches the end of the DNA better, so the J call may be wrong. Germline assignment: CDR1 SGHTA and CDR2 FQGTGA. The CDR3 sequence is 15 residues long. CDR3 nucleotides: TGTGCCAGCAGCTTATTTCGACAGGGTTCCTACGAGCAGTACTTC. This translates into CASSLFRQGSYEQYF.

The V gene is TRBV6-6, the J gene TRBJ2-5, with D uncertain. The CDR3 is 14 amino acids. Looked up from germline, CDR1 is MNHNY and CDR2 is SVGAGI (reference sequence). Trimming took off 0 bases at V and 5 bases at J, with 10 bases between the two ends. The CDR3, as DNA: TGTGCCAGCAGTTACTCGTTGTTTCAGGAGACCCAGTACTTC. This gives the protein CASSYSLFQETQYF.

CDR3 amino acids: CASSFLVRVYEQYF. The CDR3 DNA reads as TGTGCCAGCAGCTTTCTAGTCCGTGTGTACGAGCAGTACTTC. The chain uses TRBV5-6 and TRBJ2-7; the D is unclear. CDR3 size: 14 residues. Germline V CDR1 and CDR2: SGHDT, YYEEEE. Trimming pared 2 bases from V and 4 bases from J, leaving 13 bases between. Together with reference TRBV5-6 and TRBJ2-7, the CDR3 gives the full variable domain: DAGVTQSPTHLIKTRGQQVTLRCSPKSGHDTVSWYQQALGQGPQFIFQYYEEEERQRGNFPDRFSGHQFPNYSSELNVNALLLGDSALYLCASSFLVRVYEQYFGPGTRLTVT.

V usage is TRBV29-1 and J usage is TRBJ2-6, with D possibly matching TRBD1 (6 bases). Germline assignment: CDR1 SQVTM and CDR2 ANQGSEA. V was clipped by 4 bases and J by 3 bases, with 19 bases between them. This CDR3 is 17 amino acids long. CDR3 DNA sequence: TGCAGCGTTGTCCTAACCGAGGCAGGGGTTGGGGCCAACGTCCTGACTTTC. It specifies CSVVLTEAGVGANVLTF.

CDR3 sequence: CASSLTGQADQPQHF. The CDR3 DNA is TGTGCCAGCAGTTTAACCGGACAGGCGGATCAGCCCCAGCATTTT. The J gene is TRBJ1-5, the V gene TRBV27; 7 nucleotides match TRBD1. This CDR3 has 15 amino acids. The V gene end was trimmed by 2 bases and the J gene end by 5 bases; junction bases not matched to a gene: 6. Germline V gene lookup returns CDR1 MNHEY and CDR2 SMNVEV (reference sequence).

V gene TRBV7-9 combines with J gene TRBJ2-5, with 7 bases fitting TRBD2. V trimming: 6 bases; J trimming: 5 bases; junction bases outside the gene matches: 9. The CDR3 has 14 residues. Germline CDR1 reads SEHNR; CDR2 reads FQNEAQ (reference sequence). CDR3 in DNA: TGTGCCAGCAGGAGTGGGAGGGGTATCGAGACCCAGTACTTC. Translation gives CASRSGRGIETQYF.

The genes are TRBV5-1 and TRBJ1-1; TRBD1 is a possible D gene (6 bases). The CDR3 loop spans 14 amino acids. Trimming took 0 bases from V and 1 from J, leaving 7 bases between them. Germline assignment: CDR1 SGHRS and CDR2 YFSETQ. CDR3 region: CASSLVQGNTEAFF. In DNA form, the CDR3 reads TGCGCCAGCAGCTTGGTACAGGGGAACACTGAAGCTTTCTTT.

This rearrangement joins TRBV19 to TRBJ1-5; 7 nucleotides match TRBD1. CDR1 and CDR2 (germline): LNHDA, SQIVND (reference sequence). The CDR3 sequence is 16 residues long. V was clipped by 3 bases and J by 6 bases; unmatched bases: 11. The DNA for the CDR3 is TGTGCCAGTAGTATTATCGCCGGACAGGCGGGTCAGCCCCAGCATTTT. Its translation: CASSIIAGQAGQPQHF.

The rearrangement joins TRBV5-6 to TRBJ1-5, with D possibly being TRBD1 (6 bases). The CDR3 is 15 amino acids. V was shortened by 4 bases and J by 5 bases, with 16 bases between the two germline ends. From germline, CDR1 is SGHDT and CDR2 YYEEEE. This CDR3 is CASSQGGGQDQPQHF. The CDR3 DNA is TGTGCCAGCAGCCAAGGGGGGGGGCAAGATCAGCCCCAGCATTTT.

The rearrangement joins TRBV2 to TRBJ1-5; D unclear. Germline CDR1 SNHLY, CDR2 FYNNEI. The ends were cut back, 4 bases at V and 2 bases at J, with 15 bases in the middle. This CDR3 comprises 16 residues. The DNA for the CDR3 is TGTGCCAGCAGTGGGCTCACCCGGAGGGGCAATCAGCCCCAGCATTTT. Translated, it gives CASSGLTRRGNQPQHF.

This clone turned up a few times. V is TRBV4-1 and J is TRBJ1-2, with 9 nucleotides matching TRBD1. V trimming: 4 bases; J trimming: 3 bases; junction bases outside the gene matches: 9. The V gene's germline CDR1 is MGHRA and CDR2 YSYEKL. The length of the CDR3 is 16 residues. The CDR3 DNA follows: TGCGCCAGCAGCCGGGGGGCCGGGGACAGGGACTATGGCTACACCTTC. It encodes CASSRGAGDRDYGYTF.

The CDR3, as DNA: TGCGCCATCGCGGACACAGACACTGAAGCTTTCTTT. Its protein product is CAIADTDTEAFF. The chain joins TRBV10-2 to TRBJ1-1; maybe TRBD1 (5 bases). Germline V gene sequence: CDR1 WSHSY, CDR2 SAAADI. There are 12 residues in the CDR3. Trimming shortened V by 10 bases and J by 3 bases, and 12 bases separated the two germline ends.

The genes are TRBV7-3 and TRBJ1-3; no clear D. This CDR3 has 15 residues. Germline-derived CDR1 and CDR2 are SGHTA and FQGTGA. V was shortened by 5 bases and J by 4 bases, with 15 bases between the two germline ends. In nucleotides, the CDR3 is TGTGCCAGCAGCCAGGACCCGGGATCAGGAAACACCATATATTTT. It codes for CASSQDPGSGNTIYF.

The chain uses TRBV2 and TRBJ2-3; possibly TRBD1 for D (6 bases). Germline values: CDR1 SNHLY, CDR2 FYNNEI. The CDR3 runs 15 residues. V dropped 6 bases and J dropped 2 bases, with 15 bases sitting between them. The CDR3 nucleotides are TGTGCCAGCAGAGTTAACAGGGCCGCCACAGATACGCAGTATTTT. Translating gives CASRVNRAATDTQYF. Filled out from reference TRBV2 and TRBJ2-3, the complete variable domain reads EPEVTQTPSHQVTQMGQEVILRCVPISNHLYFYWYRQILGQKVEFLVSFYNNEISEKSEIFDDQFSVERPDGSNFTLKIRSTKLEDSAMYFCASRVNRAATDTQYFGPGTRLTVL.

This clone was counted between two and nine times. The CDR3 DNA reads as TGTGCCAGCAGCTTAGATCGTTGGACAGCTAACTACGAGCAGTACTTC. Translation: CASSLDRWTANYEQYF. The chain links TRBV11-2 to TRBJ2-7, with D tentatively TRBD1 (6 bases). The CDR3 spans 16 residues. Germline values: CDR1 SGHAT, CDR2 FQNNGV. V was shortened by 0 bases and J by 3 bases, with 15 bases between the two germline ends. Variable domain in full (rest from reference TRBV11-2 and TRBJ2-7): EAGVAQSPRYKIIEKRQSVAFWCNPISGHATLYWYQQILGQGPKLLIQFQNNGVVDDSQLPKDRFSAERLKGVDSTLKIQPAKLEDSAVYLCASSLDRWTANYEQYFGPGTRLTVT.

For the CDR3, the DNA is TGTGCCAGCAGTTACTCCCAGGGGGCGAACACCATATATTTT. Translated: CASSYSQGANTIYF. The chain links TRBV6-5 to TRBJ1-3, with 8 nucleotides matching TRBD1. The CDR3 is 14 amino acids. CDR1 and CDR2 (germline): MNHEY, SVGAGI. The ends lost 0 bases at V and 7 bases at J; junction bases unmatched: 2.

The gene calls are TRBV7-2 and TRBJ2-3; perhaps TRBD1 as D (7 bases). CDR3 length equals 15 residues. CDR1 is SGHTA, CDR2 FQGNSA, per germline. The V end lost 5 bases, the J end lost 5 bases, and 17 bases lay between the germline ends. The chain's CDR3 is CASSIAGGGGDTQYF. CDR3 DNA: TGTGCCAGCAGCATCGCTGGAGGGGGCGGAGATACGCAGTATTTT.

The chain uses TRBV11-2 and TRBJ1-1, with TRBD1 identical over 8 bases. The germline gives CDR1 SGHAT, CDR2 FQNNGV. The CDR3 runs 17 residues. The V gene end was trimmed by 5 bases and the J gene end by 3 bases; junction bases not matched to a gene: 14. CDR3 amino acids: CASSLRTGRRLDTEAFF. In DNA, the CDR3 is TGTGCCAGCAGCCTCCGGACAGGGAGAAGGTTGGACACTGAAGCTTTCTTT.

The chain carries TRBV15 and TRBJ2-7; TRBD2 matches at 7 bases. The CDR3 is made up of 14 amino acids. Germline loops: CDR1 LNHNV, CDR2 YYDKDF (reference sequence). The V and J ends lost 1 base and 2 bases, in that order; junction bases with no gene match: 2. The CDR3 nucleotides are TGTGCCACCAGCAGAGCGCGGGGGACCTACGAGCAGTACTTC. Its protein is CATSRARGTYEQYF.

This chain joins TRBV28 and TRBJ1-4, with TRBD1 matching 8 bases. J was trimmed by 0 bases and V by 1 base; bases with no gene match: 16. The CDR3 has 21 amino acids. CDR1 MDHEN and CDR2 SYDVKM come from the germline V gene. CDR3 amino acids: CASSLYVRTGSSFTTNEKLFF. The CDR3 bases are TGTGCCAGCAGTTTATATGTCCGGACAGGGAGTTCCTTCACAACTAATGAAAAACTGTTTTTT.

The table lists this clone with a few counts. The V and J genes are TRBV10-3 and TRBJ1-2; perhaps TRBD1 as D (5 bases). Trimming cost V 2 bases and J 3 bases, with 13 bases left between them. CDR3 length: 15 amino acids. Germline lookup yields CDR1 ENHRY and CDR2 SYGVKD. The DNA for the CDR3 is TGTGCCATCAGTGAGGACGGGGGGGGAGACTATGGCTACACCTTC. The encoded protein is CAISEDGGGDYGYTF.

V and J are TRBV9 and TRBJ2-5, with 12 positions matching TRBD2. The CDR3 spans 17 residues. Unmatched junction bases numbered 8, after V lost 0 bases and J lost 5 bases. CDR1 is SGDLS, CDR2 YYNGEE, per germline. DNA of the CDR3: TGTGCCAGCAGCGTAGACCTAGCGGGGGGGTTAAGGGAGACCCAGTACTTC. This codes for CASSVDLAGGLRETQYF.

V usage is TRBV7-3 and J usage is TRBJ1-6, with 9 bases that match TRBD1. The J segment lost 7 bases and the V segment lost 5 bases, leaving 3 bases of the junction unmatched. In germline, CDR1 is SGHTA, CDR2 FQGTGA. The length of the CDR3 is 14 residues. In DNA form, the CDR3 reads TGTGCCAGCAGCCAGGGGACAGGGAATTCACCCCTCCACTTT. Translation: CASSQGTGNSPLHF.

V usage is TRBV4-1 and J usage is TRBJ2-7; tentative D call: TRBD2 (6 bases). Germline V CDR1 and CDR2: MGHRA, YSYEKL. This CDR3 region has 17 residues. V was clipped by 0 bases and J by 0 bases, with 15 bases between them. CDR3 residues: CASSQDTGGGVSYEQYF. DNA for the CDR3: TGCGCCAGCAGCCAAGATACCGGCGGAGGGGTCTCCTACGAGCAGTACTTC.